Following are 8 T cell receptor beta chains from one sample sequenced in a study of control samples from healthy donors and cancer patients. TCRdb keeps only in-frame clones here, not all; method: immunoSEQ multiplex PCR. This sample has some 74,000 clones, with about 94% found just once. The sample was blood. The receptors shown here come from a woman in her twenties or thirties in good health.

This chain connects TRBV27 to TRBJ1-1; no clear D. The CDR3 is 13 residues long. Between the trimmed V and J ends, which lost 3 bases and 0 bases, there was a span of 5 bases. In germline, CDR1 is MNHEY, CDR2 SMNVEV (reference sequence). DNA for the CDR3: TGTGCCAGCAGTTTTGGGATGAACACTGAAGCTTTCTTT. Its protein is CASSFGMNTEAFF.

V usage is TRBV24-1 and J usage is TRBJ1-5; D is ambiguous. The CDR3 has 15 residues. Germline V lookup: CDR1 KGHDR, CDR2 SFDVKD. V dropped 2 bases and J dropped 0 bases, with 7 bases sitting between them. CDR3 in DNA: TGTGCCACCAGTGATTCGACGGGTAGCAATCAGCCCCAGCATTTT. Its translation is CATSDSTGSNQPQHF.

DNA for the CDR3: TGTGCCAGCAGCACGACTGCCTCGGGTGGCTACACCTTC. The encoded protein is CASSTTASGGYTF. The chain employs TRBV7-2 and TRBJ1-2; D gene ambiguous. Germline V lookup: CDR1 SGHTA, CDR2 FQGNSA. This CDR3 has 13 amino acids. V lost 5 bases, J lost 7 bases, and 14 bases lay in between.

The V and J genes are TRBV5-1 and TRBJ1-6, with a tentative D call TRBD1 (6 bases). This CDR3 is 15 amino acids long. The germline V and J ends were trimmed by 4 bases and 9 bases, with 17 bases remaining between them. Germline values: CDR1 SGHRS, CDR2 YFSETQ. The CDR3 coding sequence is TGCGCCAGCAGCGAAAACAGGGCAGGTGGTTCACCCCTCCACTTT. As protein: CASSENRAGGSPLHF. The full variable domain, in which reference TRBV5-1 and TRBJ1-6 provide the parts outside the CDR3, is KAGVTQTPRYLIKTRGQQVTLSCSPISGHRSVSWYQQTPGQGLQFLFEYFSETQRNKGNFPGRFSGRQFSNSRSEMNVSTLELGDSALYLCASSENRAGGSPLHFGNGTRLTVT.

This chain joins TRBV5-1 and TRBJ1-5, with D unclear. Per germline, CDR1 SGHRS and CDR2 YFSETQ. V dropped 3 bases and J dropped 2 bases, with 12 bases sitting between them. This CDR3 is built from 15 residues. The CDR3 here is CASSSYRERNQPQHF. The DNA for the CDR3 is TGCGCCAGCAGCTCGTACCGGGAGCGCAATCAGCCCCAGCATTTT.

This clone appeared once. This rearrangement joins TRBV7-6 to TRBJ2-5, with 12 nucleotides matching TRBD2. This CDR3 region has 17 residues. V lost 1 base, J lost 2 bases, and 5 bases stayed unmatched. From germline, CDR1 is SGHVS and CDR2 FNYEAQ. CDR3 coding DNA: TGTGCCAGCAGCTTAGTAGGACTAGCGGGGCCACAAGAGACCCAGTACTTC. It yields the protein CASSLVGLAGPQETQYF.

The chain recombines TRBV27 with TRBJ2-3; D tentatively fits TRBD1 or TRBD2 (6 bases each). There are 15 residues in the CDR3. Germline-derived CDR1 and CDR2 are MNHEY and SMNVEV (reference sequence). Trimming left V 4 bases short and J 2 bases short, with 13 bases between. In nucleotides, the CDR3 is TGTGCCAGCAGTTATGGGGGGCGTAACACAGATACGCAGTATTTT. Encoded protein: CASSYGGRNTDTQYF.

V is TRBV24-1 and J is TRBJ2-1; 8 bases are shared with TRBD1. Germline trimming cut 4 bases from V and 3 bases from J; bases unmatched to any gene: 4. Germline CDR1 is KGHDR and CDR2 is SFDVKD. The CDR3 is 15 amino acids. The CDR3 DNA reads as TGTGCCACCAGTGAGTGGACAGGGCTCTACAATGAGCAGTTCTTC. This gives the protein CATSEWTGLYNEQFF.